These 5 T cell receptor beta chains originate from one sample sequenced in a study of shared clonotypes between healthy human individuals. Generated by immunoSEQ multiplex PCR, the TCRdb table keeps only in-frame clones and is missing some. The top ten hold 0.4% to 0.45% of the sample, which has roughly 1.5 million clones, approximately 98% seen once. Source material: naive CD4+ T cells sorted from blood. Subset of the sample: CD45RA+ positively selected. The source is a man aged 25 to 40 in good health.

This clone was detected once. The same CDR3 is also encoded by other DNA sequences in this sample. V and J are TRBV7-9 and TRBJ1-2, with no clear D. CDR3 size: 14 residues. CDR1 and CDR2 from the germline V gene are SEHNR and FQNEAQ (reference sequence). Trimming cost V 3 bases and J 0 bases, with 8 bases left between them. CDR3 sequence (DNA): TGTGCCAGCAGCTTCGCGGGCGCTAACTATGGCTACACCTTC. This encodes CASSFAGANYGYTF.

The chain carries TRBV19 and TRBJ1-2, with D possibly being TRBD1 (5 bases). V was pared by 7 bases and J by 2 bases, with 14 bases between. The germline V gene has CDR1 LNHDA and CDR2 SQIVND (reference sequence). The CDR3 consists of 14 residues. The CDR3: CASTLGPGNYGYTF. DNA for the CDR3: TGTGCCAGTACCCTTGGGCCAGGGAACTATGGCTACACCTTC.

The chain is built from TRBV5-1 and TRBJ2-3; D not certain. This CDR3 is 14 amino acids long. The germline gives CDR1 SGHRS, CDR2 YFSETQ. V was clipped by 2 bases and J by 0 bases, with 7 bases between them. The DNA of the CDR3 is TGCGCCAGCAGCTTCTGGGTTAGCACAGATACGCAGTATTTT. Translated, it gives CASSFWVSTDTQYF.

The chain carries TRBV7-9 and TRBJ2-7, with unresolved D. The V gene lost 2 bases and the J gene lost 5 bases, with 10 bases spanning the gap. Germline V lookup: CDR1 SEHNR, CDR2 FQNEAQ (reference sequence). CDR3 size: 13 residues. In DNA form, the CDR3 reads TGTGCCAGCAGCTTATTCCCCGTAAACGAGCAGTACTTC. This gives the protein CASSLFPVNEQYF.

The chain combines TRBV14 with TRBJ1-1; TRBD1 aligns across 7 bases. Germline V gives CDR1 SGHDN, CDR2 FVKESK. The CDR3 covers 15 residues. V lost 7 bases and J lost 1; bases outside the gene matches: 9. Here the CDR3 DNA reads TGTGCCAGCAACCTGGGGGGACAGCCGAACACTGAAGCTTTCTTT. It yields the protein CASNLGGQPNTEAFF.